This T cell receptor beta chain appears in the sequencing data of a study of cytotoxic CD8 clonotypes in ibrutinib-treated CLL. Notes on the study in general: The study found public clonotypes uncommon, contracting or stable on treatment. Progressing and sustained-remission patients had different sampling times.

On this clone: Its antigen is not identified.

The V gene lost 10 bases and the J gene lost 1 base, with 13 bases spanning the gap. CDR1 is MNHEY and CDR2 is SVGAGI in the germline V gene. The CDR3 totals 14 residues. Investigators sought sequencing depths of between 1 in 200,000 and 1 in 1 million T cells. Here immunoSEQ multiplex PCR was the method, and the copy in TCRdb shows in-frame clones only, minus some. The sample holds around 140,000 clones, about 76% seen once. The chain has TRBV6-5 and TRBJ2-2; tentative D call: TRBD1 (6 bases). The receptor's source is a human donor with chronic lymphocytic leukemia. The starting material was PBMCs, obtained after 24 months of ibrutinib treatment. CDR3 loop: CANQDRRNTGELFF. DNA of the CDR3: TGTGCCAACCAGGACAGAAGGAACACCGGGGAGCTGTTTTTT.